The next 23 T cell receptor beta chains were all read from a single sample in a study of siplizumab effects on memory and regulatory T cells. Clones were sequenced by immunoSEQ multiplex PCR, and TCRdb holds only the in-frame ones, with some missing. The data contain about 55,000 clones, 95% to 97% of them seen just once; the ten biggest clones take up about 0.6%. Sequencing input: naive CD4+ T cells sorted from blood. These receptors originate from a human donor in good health.

The chain is built from TRBV7-3 and TRBJ2-5; 13 nucleotides match TRBD2. Germline assignment: CDR1 SGHTA and CDR2 FQGTGA. J gave up 1 base and V 4 bases, and 6 bases lay outside the gene matches. The CDR3 length is 17 residues. CDR3 residues: CASSSSRLAGGQETQYF. The CDR3 bases are TGTGCCAGCAGCTCAAGCCGACTAGCGGGGGGCCAAGAGACCCAGTACTTC.

The sample holds one count of this clone. The V and J genes are TRBV18 and TRBJ1-1; tentative D call: TRBD1 (5 bases). The V end was cut by 3 bases, the J end by 1 base, with 12 bases between. CDR1 is KGHSH and CDR2 is LQKENI in the germline V gene. The CDR3 length is 15 residues. CDR3 region: CASSPSRERNTEAFF. DNA of the CDR3: TGTGCCAGCTCACCTAGCAGGGAGCGGAACACTGAAGCTTTCTTT.

This rearrangement joins TRBV27 to TRBJ2-7; either TRBD1 or TRBD2 may fit D (5 bases each). Germline CDR1 reads MNHEY; CDR2 reads SMNVEV (reference sequence). V dropped 3 bases and J dropped 2 bases, with 11 bases sitting between them. This CDR3 spans 14 amino acids. This CDR3 reads CASSFGTVAYEQYF. CDR3 nucleotides: TGTGCCAGCAGTTTTGGGACGGTAGCCTACGAGCAGTACTTC.

The chain uses TRBV4-1 and TRBJ1-5, with 8 positions matching TRBD1. Germline V gives CDR1 MGHRA, CDR2 YSYEKL. The CDR3 spans 19 residues. V lost 1 base and J lost 1; bases outside the gene matches: 12. This chain's CDR3 is CASSQGRQGKILSNQPQHF. The CDR3 nucleotides are TGCGCCAGCAGCCAAGGTCGACAGGGGAAAATTTTAAGCAATCAGCCCCAGCATTTT.

This chain connects TRBV9 to TRBJ2-3; D is perhaps TRBD2 (6 bases). Germline loops: CDR1 SGDLS, CDR2 YYNGEE. V was clipped by 0 bases and J by 1 base, with 9 bases between them. CDR3 size: 15 residues. The CDR3 bases are TGTGCCAGCAGCGTAGCCCCTAGCGGCACAGATACGCAGTATTTT. This codes for CASSVAPSGTDTQYF. The full variable domain, with the rest looked up from reference TRBV9 and TRBJ2-3, is DSGVTQTPKHLITATGQRVTLRCSPRSGDLSVYWYQQSLDQGLQFLIQYYNGEERAKGNILERFSAQQFPDLHSELNLSSLELGDSALYFCASSVAPSGTDTQYFGPGTRLTVL.

The chain uses TRBV25-1 and TRBJ1-1; perhaps TRBD1 as D (6 bases). The germline CDR1 and CDR2 sequences are MGHDK and SYGVNS. The germline V and J ends were trimmed by 7 bases and 8 bases, with 14 bases remaining between them. The CDR3 extends over 12 amino acids. CDR3 DNA sequence: TGTGCCAGCATGTTCGGACAGACCGAAGCTTTCTTT. This gives the protein CASMFGQTEAFF.

This clone was observed a few times. The chain couples TRBV11-3 to TRBJ2-1; TRBD1 is a possible D gene (5 bases). The germline V gene encodes CDR1 SGHNT and CDR2 YENEEA. The V end was cut by 3 bases, the J end by 6 bases, with 15 bases between. The CDR3 covers 15 residues. DNA for the CDR3: TGTGCCAGCAGCTTCCGGCAGGGTTCCGGCAATGAGCAGTTCTTC. Its translation: CASSFRQGSGNEQFF.

V usage is TRBV10-1 and J usage is TRBJ1-2, with 9 positions matching TRBD1. The junction had 7 bases not matched to a gene; V was cut back by 6 bases and J by 8 bases. The length of the CDR3 is 13 residues. CDR1 WNHNN and CDR2 SYGVQD come from the germline V gene (reference sequence). The CDR3 DNA sequence: TGCGCCAGCAGCAAGGACAGGGGTGACGGCTACACCTTC. This translates into CASSKDRGDGYTF.

The chain links TRBV30 to TRBJ1-1, with 7 bases aligning to TRBD1. Per germline, CDR1 GTSNPN and CDR2 SVGIG (reference sequence). J was trimmed by 6 bases and V by 3 bases; bases with no gene match: 10. The CDR3 is 14 amino acids. Here the CDR3 DNA reads TGTGCCTGGAGAAGGGGGCGGGAATTCCCTGAAGCTTTCTTT. It is translated as CAWRRGREFPEAFF.

The chain joins TRBV4-2 to TRBJ2-7; TRBD1 matches 11 bases. This CDR3 region has 15 residues. The ends lost 0 bases at V and 9 bases at J; junction bases unmatched: 7. The V gene's germline CDR1 is LGHNA and CDR2 YNFKEQ. The CDR3 loop is CASSQDRGQGARQYF. In DNA form, the CDR3 reads TGTGCCAGCAGCCAAGATCGCGGACAGGGGGCCAGGCAGTACTTC.

The gene calls are TRBV2 and TRBJ2-3, with D uncertain. The V gene's germline CDR1 is SNHLY and CDR2 FYNNEI. The CDR3 totals 16 residues. Trimming removed 0 bases from V and 8 bases from J, with 18 bases in between. The CDR3 DNA reads TGTGCCAGCAGTGAAGCACGTGAGCTGAGTTCTGGTACGCAGTATTTT. This codes for CASSEARELSSGTQYF.

The CDR3: CASSVVTTGGGETQYF. In DNA, the CDR3 is TGTGCCAGCAGCGTAGTCACAACAGGGGGCGGAGAGACCCAGTACTTC. The chain uses TRBV9 and TRBJ2-5; 9 nucleotides agree with TRBD1. J gave up 4 bases and V 0 bases, and 7 bases lay outside the gene matches. The CDR3 is 16 amino acids. CDR1 and CDR2 (germline): SGDLS, YYNGEE.

The chain has TRBV10-3 and TRBJ1-1; D perhaps matches TRBD1 (5 bases). V lost 6 bases and J 6 bases, leaving 11 bases between the germline ends. Germline CDR1 reads ENHRY; CDR2 reads SYGVKD. There are 12 residues in the CDR3. The CDR3 DNA reads as TGTGCCATCAGCTCAACGGGGGCTGAAGCTTTCTTT. As protein: CAISSTGAEAFF.

The CDR3 loop is CASSIGVRETQYF. The CDR3 coding sequence is TGTGCCAGTAGTATAGGTGTAAGAGAGACCCAGTACTTC. J is TRBJ2-5 and V is TRBV19; D uncertain. This CDR3 comprises 13 residues. In germline, CDR1 is LNHDA, CDR2 SQIVND (reference sequence). V gave up 1 base and J gave up 4 bases, with 7 bases separating them. The full variable domain, with the rest looked up from reference TRBV19 and TRBJ2-5, is DGGITQSPKYLFRKEGQNVTLSCEQNLNHDAMYWYRQDPGQGLRLIYYSQIVNDFQKGDIAEGYSVSREKKESFPLTVTSAQKNPTAFYLCASSIGVRETQYFGPGTRLLVL.

Only one count was recorded for this clone. The chain joins TRBV11-2 to TRBJ2-6; tentative D call: TRBD1 (5 bases). Germline CDR1 and CDR2: SGHAT and FQNNGV. V lost 4 bases to trimming and J lost 2 bases, with 15 bases between them. The CDR3 is made up of 17 amino acids. The CDR3 DNA is TGTGCCAGCAGCTCGCTAGTGTTCAGGGCTGGGGCCAACGTCCTGACTTTC. Encoded protein: CASSSLVFRAGANVLTF.

This chain links TRBV7-2 with TRBJ2-5, with 10 bases matching TRBD1. The junction had 5 bases not matched to a gene; V was cut back by 5 bases and J by 5 bases. Germline loops: CDR1 SGHTA, CDR2 FQGNSA. CDR3 size: 14 residues. CDR3 bases: TGTGCCAGCAGCAAAGACAGGGGGCTGGAGACCCAGTACTTC. This sequence encodes CASSKDRGLETQYF.

This chain joins TRBV5-1 and TRBJ2-5; TRBD1 matches at 7 bases. V shed 0 bases and J 5 bases; nucleotides not matched to a gene: 1. There are 13 residues in the CDR3. Germline V lookup: CDR1 SGHRS, CDR2 YFSETQ. CDR3: CASSLGTGETQYF. The CDR3 DNA reads as TGCGCCAGCAGCTTGGGGACAGGTGAGACCCAGTACTTC.

This rearrangement joins TRBV4-3 to TRBJ2-5, with D possibly matching TRBD2 (5 bases). Trimming took off 2 bases at V and 4 bases at J, with 11 bases between the two ends. This CDR3 is 14 amino acids long. CDR1 is LGHNA, CDR2 YSLEER, per germline. CDR3 loop: CASSQSGLPETQYF. In DNA form, the CDR3 reads TGCGCCAGCAGCCAATCAGGACTTCCAGAGACCCAGTACTTC.

The chain has TRBV6-5 and TRBJ1-2; D unclear. V was cut by 1 base and J by 8 bases, with 14 bases left in between. Per germline, CDR1 MNHEY and CDR2 SVGAGI. The CDR3 has 14 residues. CDR3 bases: TGTGCCAGCAGTTACTTTGCCCGGAGTCGAGGCTACACCTTC. This encodes CASSYFARSRGYTF.

The rearrangement uses TRBV11-3 and TRBJ2-3; 7 bases fit TRBD1. Germline lookup yields CDR1 SGHNT and CDR2 YENEEA. The ends lost 3 bases at V and 0 bases at J; junction bases unmatched: 3. The CDR3 has 15 residues. The CDR3: CASSLLGQSTDTQYF. The CDR3 DNA reads TGTGCCAGCAGCTTGTTGGGACAGAGCACAGATACGCAGTATTTT.

This clone has only one observation. The chain has TRBV30 and TRBJ2-5; a possible D gene is TRBD1 (5 bases). Trimming shortened V by 4 bases and J by 5 bases, and 17 bases separated the two germline ends. From germline, CDR1 is GTSNPN and CDR2 SVGIG (reference sequence). The CDR3 extends over 14 amino acids. In DNA, the CDR3 is TGTGCCTGGATTCCCCAGGGATTGGGTGAGACCCAGTACTTC. This translates into CAWIPQGLGETQYF.

This clone is a singleton in its sample. J is TRBJ1-1 and V is TRBV29-1; D is possibly TRBD1 (5 bases). Germline values: CDR1 SQVTM, CDR2 ANQGSEA. V lost 7 bases, J lost 3 bases, and 15 bases lay in between. This CDR3 spans 13 amino acids. The CDR3 sequence: CSGTQGTDTEAFF. Here the CDR3 DNA reads TGCAGCGGGACGCAGGGAACCGACACTGAAGCTTTCTTT.

CDR3 nucleotide sequence: TGTGCCAGCAGCCACCCATCAGGGTCTGGTGGAAACACCATATATTTT. As protein: CASSHPSGSGGNTIYF. This chain links TRBV28 with TRBJ1-3; weak D call: TRBD1 (5 bases). V shed 6 bases and J shed 3 bases, with 18 bases lying between them. The CDR3 is made up of 16 amino acids. Germline loops: CDR1 MDHEN, CDR2 SYDVKM.